This entry lists 27 T cell receptor beta chains sequenced from one sample in a study of cytomegalovirus exposure and HLA in healthy donors. Assay: immunoSEQ multiplex PCR; the TCRdb copy retains only in-frame clones and omits some. The sample lists 220,000 or so clones, around four fifths occurring once. The sequencing sample was made of PBMCs. Every receptor here comes from a woman in her twenties or thirties in good health and CMV-seropositive.

This clone appeared a single time. The chain has TRBV7-9 and TRBJ2-5; TRBD1 matches at 8 bases. The CDR3 covers 14 residues. Trimming removed 5 bases from V and 5 bases from J; junction bases left unmatched: 7. Germline lookup yields CDR1 SEHNR and CDR2 FQNEAQ (reference sequence). CDR3 protein: CASSGRTGRETQYF. The CDR3 DNA follows: TGTGCCAGCAGCGGACGGACAGGGCGGGAGACCCAGTACTTC.

This rearrangement joins TRBV6-1 to TRBJ2-1, with 7 nucleotides matching TRBD2. The V gene's germline CDR1 is MNHNS and CDR2 SASEGT. This CDR3 has 13 amino acids. J was trimmed by 3 bases and V by 11 bases; bases with no gene match: 7. The CDR3 DNA sequence: TGTGCCTCGCGACTAGCAGACTACAATGAGCAGTTCTTC. As protein: CASRLADYNEQFF.

V gene TRBV5-1 combines with J gene TRBJ2-1; 10 nucleotides line up with TRBD2. Germline V gene lookup returns CDR1 SGHRS and CDR2 YFSETQ. The CDR3 spans 15 residues. J gave up 14 bases and V 4 bases, and 15 bases lay outside the gene matches. The CDR3 region has the DNA TGCGCCAGCAGCCCTGGACTAGCGGAGGTCGATCGCAAGTTCTTC. Translation gives CASSPGLAEVDRKFF.

The genes are TRBV2 and TRBJ2-1; D remains ambiguous. Germline CDR1 is SNHLY and CDR2 is FYNNEI. This CDR3 is built from 8 residues. Trimming took off 7 bases at V and 8 bases at J, with 0 bases between the two ends. CDR3 region: CASNEQFF. CDR3 DNA sequence: TGTGCCAGCAATGAGCAGTTCTTC.

J is TRBJ2-3 and V is TRBV6-1; TRBD2 matches 9 bases. The germline CDR1 and CDR2 sequences are MNHNS and SASEGT. The trim removed 7 bases at V and 0 bases at J, leaving 2 bases unmatched. The CDR3 extends over 14 amino acids. In nucleotides, the CDR3 is TGTGCCAGCACTAGCGGGACTAGCACAGATACGCAGTATTTT. Translating gives CASTSGTSTDTQYF.

The J gene is TRBJ2-2, the V gene TRBV4-1; D possibly uses TRBD1 or TRBD2 (5 bases each). This CDR3 is built from 15 residues. Per germline, CDR1 MGHRA and CDR2 YSYEKL. Trimming took 3 bases from V and 6 from J, leaving 14 bases between them. CDR3: CASSQTGTGAGELFF. CDR3 sequence (DNA): TGCGCCAGCAGCCAGACCGGGACCGGGGCCGGGGAGCTGTTTTTT.

The chain combines TRBV28 with TRBJ2-7, with 7 bases lining up with TRBD2. In germline, CDR1 is MDHEN, CDR2 SYDVKM. CDR3 length equals 14 residues. Trimming cost V 2 bases and J 0 bases; bases outside gene matches: 1. The CDR3 DNA is TGTGCCAGCAGTTTACCTAGCGGCTCCTACGAGCAGTACTTC. This translates into CASSLPSGSYEQYF.

The chain carries TRBV30 and TRBJ1-2; D is uncertain. The CDR3 runs to 12 residues. Germline CDR1 reads GTSNPN; CDR2 reads SVGIG (reference sequence). Trimming shortened V by 7 bases and J by 0 bases, and 9 bases separated the two germline ends. CDR3 nucleotides: TGTGCCTCGTTAACATCTAACTATGGCTACACCTTC. It encodes CASLTSNYGYTF.

V usage is TRBV5-1 and J usage is TRBJ1-3; 7 nucleotides agree with TRBD1. Germline CDR1 and CDR2: SGHRS and YFSETQ. With 5 bases clipped from V and 1 base from J, the junction kept 9 bases outside the gene matches. This CDR3 is built from 16 residues. The CDR3 region has the DNA TGCGCCAGCAGTTTACAGGGGATCGAGTCTGGAAACACCATATATTTT. Encoded protein: CASSLQGIESGNTIYF.

Concerning this clone itself: The same CDR3 arises from other DNA sequences in this sample as well. The chain is built from TRBV7-2 and TRBJ2-3; D call uncertain. Germline V gives CDR1 SGHTA, CDR2 FQGNSA. The CDR3 loop spans 12 amino acids. V was shortened by 5 bases and J by 0 bases, with 3 bases between the two germline ends. In DNA, the CDR3 is TGTGCCAGCAGCCCCAGCACAGATACGCAGTATTTT. It encodes CASSPSTDTQYF.

The chain is built from TRBV15 and TRBJ2-2; D uncertain. V lost 0 bases to trimming and J lost 3 bases, with 11 bases between them. There are 16 residues in the CDR3. CDR1 and CDR2 from the germline V gene are LNHNV and YYDKDF (reference sequence). The CDR3 here is CATSRDGWEDTGELFF. CDR3 DNA: TGTGCCACCAGCAGAGATGGCTGGGAAGACACCGGGGAGCTGTTTTTT.

The rearrangement links TRBV11-3 to TRBJ1-1; maybe TRBD1 (6 bases). The CDR3 is made up of 14 amino acids. The V and J ends lost 5 bases and 5 bases respectively, with 15 bases between them. Germline assignment: CDR1 SGHNT and CDR2 YENEEA. CDR3 amino acids: CASSRNSGATEAFF. As DNA, the CDR3 is TGTGCCAGCAGCCGAAATTCAGGGGCGACTGAAGCTTTCTTT.

The genes are TRBV9 and TRBJ2-7, with 8 bases lining up with TRBD1. Germline assignment: CDR1 SGDLS and CDR2 YYNGEE. V was clipped by 0 bases and J by 2 bases; unmatched bases: 4. The CDR3 is 15 residues long. This CDR3 is CASSVALGQAYEQYF. The CDR3 DNA reads as TGTGCCAGCAGCGTAGCCTTGGGACAGGCCTACGAGCAGTACTTC.

The chain's CDR3 is CSVVRATRETQYF. The DNA of the CDR3 is TGCAGCGTAGTCCGGGCAACACGGGAGACCCAGTACTTC. This chain connects TRBV29-1 to TRBJ2-5; D not resolved. Between the trimmed V and J ends, which lost 6 bases and 5 bases, there was a span of 16 bases. CDR1 is SQVTM and CDR2 is ANQGSEA in the germline V gene. The CDR3 runs to 13 residues. The whole variable domain, filled in from reference TRBV29-1 and TRBJ2-5, reads SAVISQKPSRDICQRGTSLTIQCQVDSQVTMMFWYRQQPGQSLTLIATANQGSEATYESGFVIDKFPISRPNLTFSTLTVSNMSPEDSSIYLCSVVRATRETQYFGPGTRLLVL.

The rearrangement joins TRBV11-3 to TRBJ2-1; 10 bases match TRBD2. The trim removed 5 bases at V and 9 bases at J, leaving 16 bases unmatched. This CDR3 region has 17 residues. The germline CDR1 and CDR2 sequences are SGHNT and YENEEA. The CDR3 DNA follows: TGTGCCAGCAGCCAAAGCTCCGGGACTAGCGCCTTGGGTGAGCAGTTCTTC. It specifies CASSQSSGTSALGEQFF.

CDR3 amino acids: CASSSQGVNTEAFF. The DNA for the CDR3 is TGTGCCAGCAGCTCTCAGGGGGTGAACACTGAAGCTTTCTTT. J is TRBJ1-1 and V is TRBV7-2; the match to TRBD1 covers 7 bases. Germline trimming cut 4 bases from V and 0 bases from J; bases unmatched to any gene: 2. This CDR3 is built from 14 residues. Germline CDR1 and CDR2: SGHTA and FQGNSA.

V is TRBV18 and J is TRBJ1-5; 9 bases match TRBD1. CDR1 is KGHSH and CDR2 is LQKENI in the germline V gene. The V and J ends lost 3 bases and 0 bases, in that order; junction bases with no gene match: 6. This CDR3 comprises 17 residues. The DNA of the CDR3 is TGTGCCAGCTCACCCTGGGACAGGGCCATTAGCAATCAGCCCCAGCATTTT. This sequence encodes CASSPWDRAISNQPQHF.

The chain uses TRBV6-1 and TRBJ2-1; D remains unclear. CDR1 is MNHNS and CDR2 is SASEGT in the germline V gene. The CDR3 consists of 15 residues. V lost 7 bases to trimming and J lost 2 bases, with 15 bases between them. The CDR3 is CASIDSSYTYNEQFF. CDR3 DNA: TGTGCCAGCATCGATAGTTCGTACACCTACAATGAGCAGTTCTTC.

The rearrangement uses TRBV9 and TRBJ1-3; unclear D gene. This CDR3 is 15 amino acids long. CDR1 is SGDLS and CDR2 is YYNGEE in the germline V gene. Trimming removed 2 bases at V and 0 bases at J, with 9 bases between. The CDR3 loop is CASSVRGFSGNTIYF. Written as DNA, the CDR3 is TGTGCCAGCAGCGTGCGGGGTTTCTCTGGAAACACCATATATTTT.

The CDR3 loop reads CASQGVGTGAQGYTF. CDR3 DNA: TGTGCCAGCCAGGGCGTCGGGACAGGGGCGCAGGGCTACACCTTC. The chain combines TRBV27 with TRBJ1-2; 10 bases are a match to TRBD1. Germline-derived CDR1 and CDR2 are MNHEY and SMNVEV (reference sequence). CDR3 length: 15 residues. The junction had 14 bases not matched to a gene; V was cut back by 8 bases and J by 8 bases.

The chain uses TRBV9 and TRBJ2-7; D tentatively fits TRBD1 or TRBD2 (5 bases each). V was pared by 8 bases and J by 3 bases, with 9 bases between. Germline CDR1 SGDLS, CDR2 YYNGEE. The CDR3 extends over 11 amino acids. Here the CDR3 reads CASGTLYEQYF. The DNA of the CDR3 is TGTGCCAGTGGGACCCTCTACGAGCAGTACTTC. Drawing the rest from reference TRBV9 and TRBJ2-7, the complete variable domain is DSGVTQTPKHLITATGQRVTLRCSPRSGDLSVYWYQQSLDQGLQFLIQYYNGEERAKGNILERFSAQQFPDLHSELNLSSLELGDSALYFCASGTLYEQYFGPGTRLTVT.

The gene calls are TRBV11-2 and TRBJ1-1; the D gene is possibly TRBD1 (5 bases). V was trimmed by 4 bases and J by 11 bases, leaving 20 bases between them. Germline values: CDR1 SGHAT, CDR2 FQNNGV. This CDR3 contains 14 residues. The CDR3 is CASSSGRGGGSAFF. CDR3 in DNA: TGTGCCAGCAGCTCCGGCCGGGGCGGGGGGAGCGCTTTCTTT.

J is TRBJ2-1 and V is TRBV2; a possible D gene is TRBD2 (6 bases). The V gene's germline CDR1 is SNHLY and CDR2 FYNNEI. The CDR3 is made up of 14 amino acids. With 7 bases removed from V and 3 bases from J, the gap between germline ends came to 13 bases. This chain's CDR3 is CASNRVRGYNEQFF. The CDR3 DNA is TGTGCCAGCAATCGGGTGCGGGGCTACAATGAGCAGTTCTTC.

The chain is built from TRBV11-2 and TRBJ2-5; 10 bases are shared with TRBD1. CDR1 is SGHAT and CDR2 is FQNNGV in the germline V gene. The CDR3 runs to 15 residues. V dropped 6 bases and J dropped 5; count of bases not matched to a gene: 9. The CDR3 loop is CASRPGQGFWETQYF. DNA of the CDR3: TGTGCCAGCAGACCGGGACAGGGGTTTTGGGAGACCCAGTACTTC. The full variable domain, in which reference TRBV11-2 and TRBJ2-5 provide the parts outside the CDR3, is EAGVAQSPRYKIIEKRQSVAFWCNPISGHATLYWYQQILGQGPKLLIQFQNNGVVDDSQLPKDRFSAERLKGVDSTLKIQPAKLEDSAVYLCASRPGQGFWETQYFGPGTRLLVL.

The chain is built from TRBV10-3 and TRBJ2-3; D possibly uses TRBD1 or TRBD2 (5 bases each). CDR1 and CDR2 from the germline V gene are ENHRY and SYGVKD. The CDR3 runs 14 residues. V dropped 3 bases and J dropped 2 bases, with 9 bases sitting between them. The CDR3 DNA is TGTGCCATCAGTGACGAGGGGCTCACAGATACGCAGTATTTT. Translating gives CAISDEGLTDTQYF.

The V gene is TRBV27, the J gene TRBJ2-2, with 10 bases matching TRBD2. This CDR3 contains 16 residues. Germline trimming cut 5 bases from V and 4 bases from J; bases unmatched to any gene: 7. In germline, CDR1 is MNHEY, CDR2 SMNVEV (reference sequence). The CDR3 nucleotides are TGTGCCAGCAGTCGAGCGGGAGGGCCGGGCACCGGGGAGCTGTTTTTT. It codes for CASSRAGGPGTGELFF.

This chain joins TRBV4-2 and TRBJ1-2; tentative D call: TRBD1 (6 bases). With 0 bases removed from V and 6 bases from J, the gap between germline ends came to 11 bases. Germline V CDR1 and CDR2: LGHNA, YNFKEQ. The CDR3 sequence is 14 residues long. CDR3 in amino acids: CASSQDTRGNGYTF. The DNA of the CDR3 is TGTGCCAGCAGCCAAGATACCAGGGGCAATGGCTACACCTTC.